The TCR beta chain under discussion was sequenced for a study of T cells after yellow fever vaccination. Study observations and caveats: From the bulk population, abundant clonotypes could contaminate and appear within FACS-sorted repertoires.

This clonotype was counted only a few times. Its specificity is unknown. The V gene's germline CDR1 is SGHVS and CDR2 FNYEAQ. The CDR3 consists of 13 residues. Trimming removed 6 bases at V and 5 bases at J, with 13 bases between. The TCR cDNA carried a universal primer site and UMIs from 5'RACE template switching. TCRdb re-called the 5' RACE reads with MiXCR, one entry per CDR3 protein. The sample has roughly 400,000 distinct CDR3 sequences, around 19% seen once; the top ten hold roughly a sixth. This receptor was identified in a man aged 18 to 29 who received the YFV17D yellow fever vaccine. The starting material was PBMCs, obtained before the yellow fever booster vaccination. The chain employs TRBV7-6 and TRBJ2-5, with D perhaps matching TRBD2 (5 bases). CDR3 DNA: TGTGCCAGCAGTTTCCTACGAGGGGAGACCCAGTACTTC. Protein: CASSFLRGETQYF. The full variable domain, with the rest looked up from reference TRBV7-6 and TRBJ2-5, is GAGVSQSPRYKVTKRGQDVALRCDPISGHVSLYWYRQALGQGPEFLTYFNYEAQQDKSGLPNDRFSAERPEGSISTLTIQRTEQRDSAMYRCASSFLRGETQYFGPGTRLLVL.